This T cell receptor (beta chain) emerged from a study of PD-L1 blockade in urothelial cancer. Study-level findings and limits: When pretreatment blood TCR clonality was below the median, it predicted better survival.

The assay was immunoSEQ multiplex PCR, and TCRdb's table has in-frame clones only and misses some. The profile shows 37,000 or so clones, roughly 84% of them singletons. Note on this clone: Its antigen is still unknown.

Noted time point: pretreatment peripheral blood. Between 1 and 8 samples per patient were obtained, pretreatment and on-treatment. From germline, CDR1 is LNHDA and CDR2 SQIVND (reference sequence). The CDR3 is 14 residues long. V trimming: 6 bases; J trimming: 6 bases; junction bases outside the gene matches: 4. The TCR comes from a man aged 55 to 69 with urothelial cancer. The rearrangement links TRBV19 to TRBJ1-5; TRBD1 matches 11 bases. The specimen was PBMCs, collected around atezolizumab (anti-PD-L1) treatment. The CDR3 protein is CASRRTGGVQPQHF. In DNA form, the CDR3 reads TGTGCCAGTAGAAGGACAGGGGGCGTTCAGCCCCAGCATTTT.